This TCR beta chain came from a study of blood T cell repertoires in COVID-19. Study at large: There were acute and convalescent COVID-19 samples, and they came from the United States, Italy and Spain. PBMCs, B-cell-depleted T cells, or T cells were the source of the cDNA or gDNA that made up the material.

Original processing methods: Reference gene primer amplification yielded estimated nucleated cell counts. This table comes from immunoSEQ multiplex PCR, and its TCRdb copy is limited to in-frame clones, with some not included. V and J calls and clone size follow that table, whereas D and trimming were derived from the DNA. Here the sample spans about 170,000 clones, around 84% being singletons. The CDR3 runs 15 residues. The V gene's germline CDR1 is WNHNN and CDR2 SYGVQD (reference sequence). Trimming stripped 6 bases from V and 2 bases from J, with 17 bases between. The specimen sequenced was peripheral blood. This sequence originates from a man aged 60-69 years with COVID-19, enrolled during active disease. The chain is built from TRBV10-1 and TRBJ2-7, with D uncertain. CDR3 protein: CASSPEADPPYEQYF. CDR3 nucleotides: TGCGCCAGCAGCCCCGAGGCGGATCCCCCCTACGAGCAGTACTTC.